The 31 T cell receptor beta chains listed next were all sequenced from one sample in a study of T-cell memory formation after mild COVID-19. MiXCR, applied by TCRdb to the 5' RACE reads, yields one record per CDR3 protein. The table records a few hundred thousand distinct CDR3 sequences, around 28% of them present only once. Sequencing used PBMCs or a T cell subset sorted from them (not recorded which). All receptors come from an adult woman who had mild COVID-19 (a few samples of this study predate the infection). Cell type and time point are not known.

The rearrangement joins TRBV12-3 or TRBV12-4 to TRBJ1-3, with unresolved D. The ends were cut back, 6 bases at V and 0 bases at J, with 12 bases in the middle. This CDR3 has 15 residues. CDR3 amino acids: CASRKTTFSGNTIYF. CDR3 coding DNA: TGTGCCAGCAGGAAGACAACTTTCTCTGGAAACACCATATATTTT.

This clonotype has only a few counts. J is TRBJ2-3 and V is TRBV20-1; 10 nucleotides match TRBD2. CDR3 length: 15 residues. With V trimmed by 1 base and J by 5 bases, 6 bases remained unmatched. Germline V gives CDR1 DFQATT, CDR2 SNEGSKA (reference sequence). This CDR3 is CSARVPGLARDTQYF. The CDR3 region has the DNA TGCAGTGCTAGAGTTCCGGGACTAGCGAGAGATACGCAGTATTTT.

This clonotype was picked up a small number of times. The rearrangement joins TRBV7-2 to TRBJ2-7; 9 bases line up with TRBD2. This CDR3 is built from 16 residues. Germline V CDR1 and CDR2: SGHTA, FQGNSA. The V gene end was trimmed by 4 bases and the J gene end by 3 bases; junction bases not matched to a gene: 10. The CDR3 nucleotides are TGTGCCAGCAGCTCCTCCGGGACTAGCAGTTACTACGAGCAGTACTTC. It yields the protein CASSSSGTSSYYEQYF.

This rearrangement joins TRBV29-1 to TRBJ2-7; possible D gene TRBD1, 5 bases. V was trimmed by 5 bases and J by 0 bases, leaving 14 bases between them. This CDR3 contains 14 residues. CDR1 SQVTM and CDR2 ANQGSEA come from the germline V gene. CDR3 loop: CSVSETANSYEQYF. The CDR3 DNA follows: TGCAGCGTTAGTGAGACAGCGAACTCCTACGAGCAGTACTTC.

The CDR3 region has the DNA TGCAGTGCTAGAGGTTCTCAGGGGAGTTCTAGATATGGCTACACCTTC. Encoded protein: CSARGSQGSSRYGYTF. The chain combines TRBV20-1 with TRBJ1-2; D perhaps matches TRBD1 (6 bases). The CDR3 sequence is 16 residues long. CDR1 is DFQATT and CDR2 is SNEGSKA in the germline V gene (reference sequence). Trimming stripped 1 base from V and 5 bases from J, with 20 bases between.

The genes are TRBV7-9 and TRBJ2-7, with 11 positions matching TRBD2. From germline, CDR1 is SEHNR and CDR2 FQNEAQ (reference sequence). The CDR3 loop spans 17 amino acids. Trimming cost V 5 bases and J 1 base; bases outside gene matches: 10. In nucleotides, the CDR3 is TGTGCCAGCAGCCTCCCGACTAGCGGGAAAAGTTCCTACGAGCAGTACTTC. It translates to CASSLPTSGKSSYEQYF.

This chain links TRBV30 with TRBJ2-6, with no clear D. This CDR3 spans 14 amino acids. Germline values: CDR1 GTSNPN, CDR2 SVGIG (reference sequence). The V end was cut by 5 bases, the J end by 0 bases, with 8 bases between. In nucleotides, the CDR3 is TGTGCCTGGGCTGGTACCTCTGGGGCCAACGTCCTGACTTTC. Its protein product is CAWAGTSGANVLTF.

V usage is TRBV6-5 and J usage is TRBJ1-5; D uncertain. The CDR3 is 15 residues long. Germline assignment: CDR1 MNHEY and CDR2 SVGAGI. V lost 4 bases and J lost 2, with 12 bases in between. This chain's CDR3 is CASSLGNRGNQPQHF. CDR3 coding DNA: TGTGCCAGCAGTTTGGGGAATAGAGGCAATCAGCCCCAGCATTTT.

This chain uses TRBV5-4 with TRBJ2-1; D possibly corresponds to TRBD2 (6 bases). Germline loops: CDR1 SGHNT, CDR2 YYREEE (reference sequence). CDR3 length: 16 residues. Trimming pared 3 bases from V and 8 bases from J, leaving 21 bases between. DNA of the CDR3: TGTGCCAGCAGCTGGGACCGACTAGAAGGCGGTGATGAGCAGTTCTTC. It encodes CASSWDRLEGGDEQFF. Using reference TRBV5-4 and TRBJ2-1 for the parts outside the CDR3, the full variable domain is ETGVTQSPTHLIKTRGQQVTLRCSSQSGHNTVSWYQQALGQGPQFIFQYYREEENGRGNFPPRFSGLQFPNYSSELNVNALELDDSALYLCASSWDRLEGGDEQFFGPGTRLTVL.

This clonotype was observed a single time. Here the CDR3 DNA reads TGTGCCTGGAGGCCCGGGACAGGGGAAGGCTCCTACGAGCAGTACTTC. Translated: CAWRPGTGEGSYEQYF. The chain is built from TRBV30 and TRBJ2-7, with TRBD1 matching 10 bases. Trimming took 3 bases from V and 0 from J; bases not matched to a gene: 8. Germline V CDR1 and CDR2: GTSNPN, SVGIG (reference sequence). The CDR3 runs to 16 residues.

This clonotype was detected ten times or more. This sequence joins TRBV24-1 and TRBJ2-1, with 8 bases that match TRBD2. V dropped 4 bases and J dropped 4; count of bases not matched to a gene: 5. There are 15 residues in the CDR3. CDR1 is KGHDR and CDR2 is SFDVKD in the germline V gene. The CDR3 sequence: CATSESSGSYNEQFF. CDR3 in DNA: TGTGCCACCAGTGAATCTAGCGGGTCGTACAATGAGCAGTTCTTC.

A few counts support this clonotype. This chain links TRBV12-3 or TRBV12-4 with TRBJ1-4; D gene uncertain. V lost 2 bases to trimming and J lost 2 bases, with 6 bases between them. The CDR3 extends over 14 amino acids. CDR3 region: CASSLMGTNEKLFF. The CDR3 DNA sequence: TGTGCCAGCAGTTTAATGGGTACTAATGAAAAACTGTTTTTT.

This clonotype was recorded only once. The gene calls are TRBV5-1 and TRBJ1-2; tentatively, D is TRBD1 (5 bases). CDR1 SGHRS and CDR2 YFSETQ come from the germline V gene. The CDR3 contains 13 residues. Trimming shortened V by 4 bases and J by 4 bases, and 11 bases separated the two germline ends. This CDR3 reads CASSGGEGYGYTF. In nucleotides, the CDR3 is TGCGCCAGCAGCGGGGGTGAAGGCTATGGCTACACCTTC.

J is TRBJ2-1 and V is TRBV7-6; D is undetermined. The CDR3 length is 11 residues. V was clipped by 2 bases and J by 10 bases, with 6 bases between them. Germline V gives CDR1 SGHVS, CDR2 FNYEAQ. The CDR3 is CASSLLREQFF. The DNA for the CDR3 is TGTGCCAGCAGCTTACTCCGGGAGCAGTTCTTC.

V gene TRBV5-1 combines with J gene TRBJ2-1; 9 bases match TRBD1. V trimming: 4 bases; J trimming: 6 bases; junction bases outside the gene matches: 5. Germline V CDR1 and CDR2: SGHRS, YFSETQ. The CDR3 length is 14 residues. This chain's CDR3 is CASSGGTGFNEQFF. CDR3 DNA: TGCGCCAGCAGCGGGGGGACAGGGTTCAATGAGCAGTTCTTC.

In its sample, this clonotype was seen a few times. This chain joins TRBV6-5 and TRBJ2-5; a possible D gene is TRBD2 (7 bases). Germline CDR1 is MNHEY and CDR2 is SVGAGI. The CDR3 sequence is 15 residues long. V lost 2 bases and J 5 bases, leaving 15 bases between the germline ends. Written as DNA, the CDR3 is TGTGCCAGCAGTTACGGAGGGGGGGATGGGGAGACCCAGTACTTC. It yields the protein CASSYGGGDGETQYF.

CDR3 bases: TGCGCCAGCAGCCTTACGGAGGTTGGGGAAAAACTGTTTTTT. It translates to CASSLTEVGEKLFF. The chain uses TRBV4-1 and TRBJ1-4; no clear D. V lost 4 bases, J lost 8 bases, and 14 bases lay in between. The CDR3 has 14 amino acids. Germline-derived CDR1 and CDR2 are MGHRA and YSYEKL.

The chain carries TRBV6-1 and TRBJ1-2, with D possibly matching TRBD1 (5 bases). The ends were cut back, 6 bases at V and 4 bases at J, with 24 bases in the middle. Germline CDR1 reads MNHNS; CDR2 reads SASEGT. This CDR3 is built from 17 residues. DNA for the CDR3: TGTGCCAGCAGCCTCCCCCGTTCAATCCAAGGGGCCTATGGCTACACCTTC. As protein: CASSLPRSIQGAYGYTF.

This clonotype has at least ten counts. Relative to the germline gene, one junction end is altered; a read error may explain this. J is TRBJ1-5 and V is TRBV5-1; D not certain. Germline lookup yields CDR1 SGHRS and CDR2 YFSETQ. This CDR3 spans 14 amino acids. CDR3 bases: TGTGCCAGCAGCTTAGTCGGCGGGAATCAGCCCCAGCATTTT. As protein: CASSLVGGNQPQHF.

CDR3 amino acids: CASSPSENEQFF. CDR3 nucleotides: TGCGCCAGCAGCCCCTCTGAGAATGAGCAGTTCTTC. The chain links TRBV5-1 to TRBJ2-1, with no clear D. V dropped 4 bases and J dropped 7 bases, with 9 bases sitting between them. This CDR3 is built from 12 residues. Germline CDR1 and CDR2: SGHRS and YFSETQ.

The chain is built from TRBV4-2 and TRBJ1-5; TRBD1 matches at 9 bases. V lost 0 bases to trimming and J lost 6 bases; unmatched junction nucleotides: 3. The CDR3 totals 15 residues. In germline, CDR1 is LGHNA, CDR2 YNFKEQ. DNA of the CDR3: TGTGCCAGCAGCCAAGAGGGACAGGGTTCTCAGCCCCAGCATTTT. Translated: CASSQEGQGSQPQHF.

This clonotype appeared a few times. The CDR3 sequence: CSATQYGQSQETQYF. CDR3 nucleotide sequence: TGCAGTGCTACTCAATATGGACAGAGCCAAGAGACCCAGTACTTC. The rearrangement links TRBV20-1 to TRBJ2-5; possibly TRBD1 for D (6 bases). Looked up from germline, CDR1 is DFQATT and CDR2 is SNEGSKA (reference sequence). The CDR3 extends over 15 amino acids. V lost 4 bases and J lost 1, with 16 bases in between.

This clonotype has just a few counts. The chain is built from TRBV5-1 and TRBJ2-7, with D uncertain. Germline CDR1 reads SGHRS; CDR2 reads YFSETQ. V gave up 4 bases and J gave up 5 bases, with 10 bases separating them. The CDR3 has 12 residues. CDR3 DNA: TGCGCCAGCAGCCTCATGCACAACGAGCAGTACTTC. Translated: CASSLMHNEQYF.

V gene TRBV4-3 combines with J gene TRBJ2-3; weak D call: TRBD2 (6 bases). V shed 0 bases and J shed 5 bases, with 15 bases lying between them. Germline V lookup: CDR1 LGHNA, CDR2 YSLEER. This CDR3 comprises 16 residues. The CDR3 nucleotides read TGCGCCAGCAGCCAAGAAGGGCTAGCGAGGGGAGATACGCAGTATTTT. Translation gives CASSQEGLARGDTQYF.

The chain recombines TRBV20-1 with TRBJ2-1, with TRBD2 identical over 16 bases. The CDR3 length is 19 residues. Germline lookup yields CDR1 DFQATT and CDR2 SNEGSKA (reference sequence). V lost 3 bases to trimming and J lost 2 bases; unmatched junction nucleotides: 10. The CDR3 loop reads CSARAMGLAGGRTYNEQFF. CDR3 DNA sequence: TGCAGTGCTAGGGCCATGGGACTAGCGGGGGGGCGCACCTACAATGAGCAGTTCTTC.

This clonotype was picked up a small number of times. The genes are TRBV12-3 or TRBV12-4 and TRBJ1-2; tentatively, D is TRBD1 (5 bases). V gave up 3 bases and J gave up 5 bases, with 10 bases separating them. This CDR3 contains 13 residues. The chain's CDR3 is CASSFDSSYGYTF. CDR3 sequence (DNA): TGTGCCAGCAGTTTCGACAGCAGTTATGGCTACACCTTC.

CDR3 residues: CASSLWGSGVTDTQYF. CDR3 in DNA: TGTGCCAGCAGCTTATGGGGTAGCGGGGTAACAGATACGCAGTATTTT. This rearrangement joins TRBV7-9 to TRBJ2-3; 8 nucleotides match TRBD2. V shed 2 bases and J 3 bases; nucleotides not matched to a gene: 7. Germline V CDR1 and CDR2: SEHNR, FQNEAQ (reference sequence). The CDR3 has 16 amino acids. The full variable domain, its missing parts supplied by reference TRBV7-9 and TRBJ2-3, is DTGVSQNPRHKITKRGQNVTFRCDPISEHNRLYWYRQTLGQGPEFLTYFQNEAQLEKSRLLSDRFSAERPKGSFSTLEIQRTEQGDSAMYLCASSLWGSGVTDTQYFGPGTRLTVL.

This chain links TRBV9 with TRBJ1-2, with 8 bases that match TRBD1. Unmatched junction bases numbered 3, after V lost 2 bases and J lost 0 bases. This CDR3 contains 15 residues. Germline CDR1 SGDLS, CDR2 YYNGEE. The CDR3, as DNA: TGTGCCAGCAGCGTGGACAGGGATACTAACTATGGCTACACCTTC. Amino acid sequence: CASSVDRDTNYGYTF.

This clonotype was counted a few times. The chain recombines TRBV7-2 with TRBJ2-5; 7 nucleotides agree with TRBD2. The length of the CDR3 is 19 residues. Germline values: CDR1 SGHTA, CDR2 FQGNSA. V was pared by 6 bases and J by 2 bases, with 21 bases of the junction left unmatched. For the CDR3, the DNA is TGTGCCAGCAGTTCTGCCCCGACAGTGCGAGCGGGGAGACAAGAGACCCAGTACTTC. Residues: CASSSAPTVRAGRQETQYF.

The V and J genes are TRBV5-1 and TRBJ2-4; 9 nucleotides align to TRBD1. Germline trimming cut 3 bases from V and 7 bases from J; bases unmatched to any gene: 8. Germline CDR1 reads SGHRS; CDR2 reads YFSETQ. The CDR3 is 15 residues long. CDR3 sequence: CASSSLGTGMNIQYF. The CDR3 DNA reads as TGCGCCAGCAGCTCGCTCGGGACAGGGATGAACATTCAGTACTTC.

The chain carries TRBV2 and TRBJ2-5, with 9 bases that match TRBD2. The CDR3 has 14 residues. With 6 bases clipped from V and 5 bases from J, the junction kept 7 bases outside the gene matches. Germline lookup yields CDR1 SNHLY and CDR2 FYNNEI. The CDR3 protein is CASRIAGALETQYF. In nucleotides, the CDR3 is TGTGCCAGCAGGATAGCGGGGGCGCTGGAGACCCAGTACTTC.